The 13 T cell receptor beta chains below all came from one sample that was sequenced in a study of blood T cell repertoires in COVID-19. Some clones are missing from TCRdb's copy, which holds only in-frame ones; the method was immunoSEQ multiplex PCR. This sample has 90,000 or so clones, with over 80% found just once. Sequencing input: peripheral blood. Receptors were obtained from a human donor in a cohort sampled during active COVID-19.

CDR3 nucleotides: TGTGCCAGCAGCCAAGGAGGGACTAGCGTACTTCATGGGCAGTTCTTC. Translating it yields CASSQGGTSVLHGQFF. The V call is TRBV4-2, the J call TRBJ2-1; 10 positions agree with TRBD2. V trimming: 1 base; J trimming: 12 bases; junction bases outside the gene matches: 12. CDR1 and CDR2 from the germline V gene are LGHNA and YNFKEQ. CDR3 length: 16 residues.

This chain connects TRBV12-5 to TRBJ2-3; tentatively, D is TRBD2 (5 bases). The germline V and J ends were trimmed by 6 bases and 8 bases, with 12 bases remaining between them. CDR1 is LGHNT, CDR2 FRNRAP, per germline. The CDR3 covers 12 residues. CDR3 region: CASGPTGVTQYF. The CDR3 DNA reads TGTGCTAGTGGCCCCACCGGGGTTACGCAGTATTTT.

The chain links TRBV12-3 or TRBV12-4 to TRBJ1-1; no reliable D call. The length of the CDR3 is 13 residues. The ends were cut back, 2 bases at V and 6 bases at J, with 10 bases in the middle. The CDR3: CASSLTGYAEAFF. The CDR3, as DNA: TGTGCCAGCAGTTTAACCGGGTACGCTGAAGCTTTCTTT.

The J gene is TRBJ1-5, the V gene TRBV6-2 or TRBV6-3; D not certain. Trimming pared 2 bases from V and 2 bases from J, leaving 4 bases between. Germline V CDR1 and CDR2: MNHEY, SVGEGT. The CDR3 is 13 residues long. The DNA for the CDR3 is TGTGCCAGCAGTTACCGCGGCAATCAGCCCCAGCATTTT. Its protein is CASSYRGNQPQHF.

The V gene is TRBV7-8, the J gene TRBJ2-1, with D perhaps TRBD1 (6 bases). Germline V gives CDR1 SGHVS, CDR2 FQNEAQ. V dropped 5 bases and J dropped 1 base, with 9 bases sitting between them. The length of the CDR3 is 14 residues. CDR3 nucleotides: TGTGCCAGCAGCAAAGGACAGTCCTACAATGAGCAGTTCTTC. Its protein product is CASSKGQSYNEQFF.

V is TRBV30 and J is TRBJ1-4; D is unclear. The CDR3 extends over 13 amino acids. With 5 bases removed from V and 6 bases from J, the gap between germline ends came to 13 bases. The germline V gene has CDR1 GTSNPN and CDR2 SVGIG (reference sequence). The CDR3 here is CAWSGNSYEKLFF. DNA of the CDR3: TGTGCCTGGTCCGGGAATAGTTATGAAAAACTGTTTTTT.

This clone was found once. The gene calls are TRBV7-9 and TRBJ2-5, with TRBD1 matching 9 bases. J lost 5 bases, V lost 5 bases, and 6 bases had no gene match. The germline V gene encodes CDR1 SEHNR and CDR2 FQNEAQ (reference sequence). This CDR3 spans 14 amino acids. The CDR3 nucleotides read TGTGCCAGCAGCCCGGGACAGGGCGGGGAGACCCAGTACTTC. Its translation is CASSPGQGGETQYF.

This clone has just one count. V is TRBV7-6 and J is TRBJ1-5, with D unresolved. Trimming removed 5 bases from V and 4 bases from J, with 9 bases in between. CDR1 is SGHVS and CDR2 is FNYEAQ in the germline V gene. The CDR3 runs to 13 residues. CDR3 sequence reads: CASSQNLNQPQHF. As DNA, the CDR3 is TGTGCCAGCAGCCAGAATTTAAATCAGCCCCAGCATTTT.

V is TRBV18 and J is TRBJ2-5; D ambiguous. The V end lost 3 bases, the J end lost 1 base, and 9 bases lay between the germline ends. The CDR3 is 14 amino acids. Germline V lookup: CDR1 KGHSH, CDR2 LQKENI. The CDR3 DNA reads as TGTGCCAGCTCACCCGTACAGAGCCAAGAGACCCAGTACTTC. Its translation: CASSPVQSQETQYF.

The V gene is TRBV28, the J gene TRBJ2-1, with D perhaps TRBD2 (6 bases). CDR1 and CDR2 (germline): MDHEN, SYDVKM. The CDR3 is 14 amino acids. V was clipped by 3 bases and J by 6 bases, with 12 bases between them. The CDR3 reads CASSFPPSANEQFF. The CDR3, as DNA: TGTGCCAGCAGTTTTCCCCCTAGCGCCAATGAGCAGTTCTTC.

The chain couples TRBV7-2 to TRBJ1-6; 7 bases are a match to TRBD1. Germline assignment: CDR1 SGHTA and CDR2 FQGNSA. The ends lost 5 bases at V and 12 bases at J; junction bases unmatched: 10. This CDR3 region has 14 residues. In DNA form, the CDR3 reads TGTGCCAGCAGCCCAAACAGGGGTTGGGAACCCCTCCACTTT. It yields the protein CASSPNRGWEPLHF.

The gene calls are TRBV18 and TRBJ2-3; D might be TRBD2 (7 bases). CDR3 length equals 16 residues. CDR1 and CDR2 (germline): KGHSH, LQKENI. V was shortened by 2 bases and J by 10 bases, with 22 bases between the two germline ends. CDR3 amino acids: CASSPVSSVGGPSQYF. In DNA form, the CDR3 reads TGTGCCAGCTCACCAGTGAGTAGTGTGGGGGGGCCCTCGCAGTATTTT.

Here the CDR3 DNA reads TGTGCCAGCAGCAATCAGGGATTAAAAGGCTACACCTTC. Protein sequence: CASSNQGLKGYTF. The rearrangement uses TRBV6-5 and TRBJ1-2, with D possibly being TRBD1 (5 bases). The CDR3 length is 13 residues. Germline values: CDR1 MNHEY, CDR2 SVGAGI. The V end was cut by 6 bases, the J end by 8 bases, with 16 bases between.